This T cell receptor (beta chain) was sequenced in a study of long-term antiretroviral therapy in people with HIV (dated by TCRdb to the early 2020s). For the study in its entirety: The earliest samples were collected roughly a decade before the 2015 WHO recommendation for immediate ART, at a time when ART was usually postponed until CD4 counts fell. This retrospective serial study examined whether starting ART and sustained HIV suppression were associated with changes in the composition and diversity of the TRB repertoire in peripheral blood. From 30 adults with confirmed HIV infection, the cohort provided 150 to 200 cryopreserved PBMC samples, gathered serially across a mean of about six years (range 1-12). Among the approximately 27 participants with HIV, eleven were female. Test extractions of a monoclonal T-cell line alongside a few dozen polyclonal samples showed no cross-contamination during QIAcube processing. The full study reports these points: Because pre-ART samples had limited cell numbers, profiling was done on unsorted PBMC rather than on sorted CD4+ and CD8+ T cells. Expanded TRB clones identified before ART initiation dominated the repertoire across all time points, though the dominance fluctuated and decreased in many PLHIV after ART. CDR3 length ranges in HIV repertoires were narrower than in controls, and network structure suggested an antigen-experienced repertoire with only a slight naive shift after ART. Since PBMC availability was limited, sequencing covered only the TCR beta chain, with no alpha chain pairing. Starting ART was linked to a significant rise in TRB diversity, yet even after long-term ART the diversity remained significantly lower than in transplant donor controls. The samples were dated from about 2004 to 2017, and the ART regimens that were used may be less effective than current ART regimens. Inferences about post-ART repertoire changes are limited because no data were available on ART adherence, viral resistance or therapy changes.

The immunoSEQ hsTCRB v3.0 assay was used at survey level resolution to sequence the TRB variable region. TRB sequencing targeted a depth of about 40,000-50,000 T-cell genomes per sample. Pooled TRB libraries were sequenced on an Illumina MiSeq with a v3 150-cycle kit. The authors' analysis ran thus. Repertoire analysis ran in R within a reproducible Nextflow workflow covering QC, data transformation and analysis. LymphoSeq2, an R package for exploring AIRR-Seq data, was used to implement custom analyses. A few samples that produced fewer than 5000 total TRB sequences were removed, so 180 or so HIV repertoires were analyzed. Among the 200 or so HIV repertoires that were kept, 59 were collected before ART initiation and 120 to 140 were collected after ART initiation. Repertoires were downsampled to 5000 TRB nucleotide sequences, with summary statistics averaged over 100 downsampling iterations. The analysis kept only TRB sequences whose CDR3 regions were at least seven amino acids long. A Shannon entropy-derived clonality score and the Gini coefficient were used to measure diversity. In the repertoire networks, any two of the top 5000 CDR3 amino acid sequences were connected whenever the two sequences differed by an edit distance of one. GLIPH2 predicted antigen specificity groups and MHC restriction for TRB CDR3 amino acid sequences. To flag known CMV, EBV, HIV or tissue antigen associations, CDR3 amino acid sequences were matched against VDJdb and McPAS-TCR. Pre-ART, post-ART and control groups were compared with Wilcoxon signed-rank tests and Holm-Bonferroni correction. Not all clones reach the TCRdb copy of this immuneACCESS table, which keeps in-frame sequences only. Checked studies attribute under half of the gap to unresolved V genes and leave the rest unexplained. V, J and clone size reflect that table, while D and trimming were determined from the DNA. The sample yields around 13,000 clones; around 76% were counted once. Roughly 25% of the sample is in the top ten clones.

At the junction V is shortened by 8 bases and J by 0 bases, with 7 bases in between. CDR1 MNHNY and CDR2 SVGAGI are derived from the germline V gene (reference sequence). The CDR3 numbers 12 residues from cysteine through phenylalanine. Only the CDR3 DNA is retained, 36 bases long and in frame from the first base. Inclusion was restricted to participants for whom at least one PBMC sample before ART initiation and at least two post-ART samples were available. Treatment was received in the United States of America by all participants with HIV. Cryopreserved samples of about 0.95-10 million PBMC were thawed and washed before DNA extraction. At the time of the earliest PBMC sample, participants with HIV were aged between roughly 20 and 60 years. PBMC samples from each participant spanned 1-4 timepoints before ART initiation and 2-8 timepoints after ART initiation, with a median of 7 samples. For every participant, serial HIV viral load, CD4+ T-cell count, ART history and demographic data were obtained. Genomic DNA was extracted from unsorted PBMC with a Qiagen kit on a QIAcube, with processing performed in batches of 12 samples.

There are a few counts of this clone. The specificity of this receptor is unknown. Per-base qualities were not stored, and no clone one base away is much larger. The rearranged segments are TRBV6-6 and TRBJ1-1; confidence is insufficient to name the D gene. Specimen: unsorted PBMCs, collected 3.1 years after starting antiretroviral therapy. The TCR originated in a man aged 35-49 years with HIV. The nucleotides are TGTGCCAGCCTAAGGATGAACACTGAAGCTTTCTTT. Its product reads: CASLRMNTEAFF.